The 22 T cell receptor beta chains below were found in one sample sequenced in a study of blood T cell repertoires in COVID-19. Measured with immunoSEQ multiplex PCR; TCRdb has only the in-frame clones, and not every one. The sample yields 250,000 to 350,000 clones, more than 70% seen once. Sequenced: peripheral blood. The receptor set was obtained from a woman younger than 45 with COVID-19, enrolled during active disease.

The chain has TRBV20-1 and TRBJ2-1; D is possibly TRBD2 (5 bases). The CDR3 spans 14 residues. Trimming shortened V by 3 bases and J by 0 bases, and 9 bases separated the two germline ends. Germline V lookup: CDR1 DFQATT, CDR2 SNEGSKA (reference sequence). The CDR3 DNA is TGCAGTGCTAGTTCGGGGAGCTCCTACAATGAGCAGTTCTTC. It yields the protein CSASSGSSYNEQFF.

This sequence joins TRBV10-3 and TRBJ1-2; D is perhaps TRBD1 (5 bases). This CDR3 contains 12 residues. The germline V gene encodes CDR1 ENHRY and CDR2 SYGVKD. V lost 10 bases and J 4 bases, leaving 13 bases between the germline ends. For the CDR3, the DNA is TGTGCCAACCGGGGCGGGATCTATGGCTACACCTTC. Translation gives CANRGGIYGYTF.

Regarding this clone: Other DNA sequences in the sample encode the same CDR3. V usage is TRBV28 and J usage is TRBJ1-5; D unclear. The germline CDR1 and CDR2 sequences are MDHEN and SYDVKM. The CDR3 spans 11 residues. V was shortened by 6 bases and J by 4 bases, with 4 bases between the two germline ends. The CDR3 nucleotides read TGTGCCAGCAGCCTGAATCAGCCCCAGCATTTT. Protein sequence: CASSLNQPQHF.

This clone appeared a single time. V is TRBV4-1 and J is TRBJ2-7; D perhaps matches TRBD2 (5 bases). There are 17 residues in the CDR3. Trimming removed 2 bases from V and 4 bases from J, with 21 bases in between. CDR1 is MGHRA and CDR2 is YSYEKL in the germline V gene. In nucleotides, the CDR3 is TGCGCCAGCAGCCAACCCACCCCTGGTGGGAGAAGGTACGAGCAGTACTTC. It yields the protein CASSQPTPGGRRYEQYF.

This chain uses TRBV13 with TRBJ2-3; TRBD2 agrees at 7 bases. CDR3 length equals 14 residues. Germline V CDR1 and CDR2: PRHDT, FYEKMQ (reference sequence). With 5 bases clipped from V and 2 bases from J, the junction kept 4 bases outside the gene matches. CDR3 in amino acids: CASSRTRVTDTQYF. The CDR3 coding sequence is TGTGCCAGCAGCCGGACTAGAGTCACAGATACGCAGTATTTT.

The V gene is TRBV2, the J gene TRBJ2-3, with TRBD2 identical over 10 bases. The germline gives CDR1 SNHLY, CDR2 FYNNEI. The CDR3 is 15 residues long. J gave up 4 bases and V 10 bases, and 11 bases lay outside the gene matches. CDR3 residues: CATSRRAGGSDTQYF. The DNA of the CDR3 is TGTGCCACCAGCAGACGAGCGGGAGGGTCAGATACGCAGTATTTT.

The CDR3 nucleotides are TGTGCCTGGGGACAGGGGCCCGCCACTGAAGCTTTCTTT. Protein sequence: CAWGQGPATEAFF. The J gene is TRBJ1-1, the V gene TRBV30, with 9 bases fitting TRBD1. This CDR3 has 13 residues. The germline V gene has CDR1 GTSNPN and CDR2 SVGIG (reference sequence). V lost 5 bases and J lost 4; bases outside the gene matches: 5.

This chain links TRBV28 with TRBJ1-1, with D unresolved. Trimming shortened V by 5 bases and J by 4 bases, and 14 bases separated the two germline ends. The CDR3 loop spans 14 amino acids. Germline CDR1 MDHEN, CDR2 SYDVKM. Written as DNA, the CDR3 is TGTGCCAGCAGTCTCTCTCCGTCCTTCACTGAAGCTTTCTTT. Its protein is CASSLSPSFTEAFF.

This rearrangement joins TRBV6-4 to TRBJ2-3; D is undetermined. V was pared by 6 bases and J by 2 bases, with 9 bases between. The CDR3 is made up of 13 amino acids. The germline gives CDR1 MRHNA, CDR2 SNTAGT. The CDR3 sequence is CASRGQDTDTQYF. As DNA, the CDR3 is TGTGCCAGCAGGGGTCAGGACACAGATACGCAGTATTTT.

This clone was observed a few times. V gene TRBV6-5 combines with J gene TRBJ2-7, with D perhaps matching TRBD1 (6 bases). This CDR3 is 14 amino acids long. With 1 base removed from V and 5 bases from J, the gap between germline ends came to 12 bases. Germline CDR1 reads MNHEY; CDR2 reads SVGAGI. CDR3 sequence reads: CASSYFGGQHEQYF. The CDR3 DNA is TGTGCCAGCAGTTACTTCGGAGGACAGCACGAGCAGTACTTC.

This chain connects TRBV28 to TRBJ2-7; maybe TRBD1 (5 bases). V was cut by 5 bases and J by 6 bases, with 17 bases left in between. This CDR3 comprises 14 residues. The V gene's germline CDR1 is MDHEN and CDR2 SYDVKM. DNA for the CDR3: TGTGCCAGCAGTCAACAGGAGATGCCCAGCGAGCAGTACTTC. Translated, it gives CASSQQEMPSEQYF.

This clone was detected only once. The gene calls are TRBV27 and TRBJ2-1; 7 positions match TRBD2. The CDR3 totals 16 residues. Germline V gene data show CDR1 as MNHEY and CDR2 as SMNVEV (reference sequence). The V segment lost 2 bases and the J segment 0 bases; nucleotides outside the gene matches: 4. The CDR3 nucleotides read TGTGCCAGCAGTTTAAGGCGGGAGTCCTCCTACAATGAGCAGTTCTTC. Its translation is CASSLRRESSYNEQFF.

V gene TRBV2 combines with J gene TRBJ2-3; D possibly corresponds to TRBD2 (6 bases). Trimming took off 6 bases at V and 1 base at J, with 11 bases between the two ends. This CDR3 spans 14 amino acids. Germline values: CDR1 SNHLY, CDR2 FYNNEI. The CDR3 bases are TGTGCCAGCAGGGGAGGAGCGGGCACAGATACGCAGTATTTT. This encodes CASRGGAGTDTQYF.

This sequence joins TRBV27 and TRBJ2-7; 7 positions agree with TRBD2. Germline CDR1 is MNHEY and CDR2 is SMNVEV (reference sequence). This CDR3 spans 14 amino acids. With V trimmed by 3 bases and J by 1 base, 3 bases remained unmatched. In DNA form, the CDR3 reads TGTGCCAGCAGTTTCGCTAGCGGATCCTACGAGCAGTACTTC. Its protein product is CASSFASGSYEQYF.

The gene calls are TRBV6-1 and TRBJ2-7, with a tentative D call TRBD1 (6 bases). The CDR3 has 14 residues. V was pared by 5 bases and J by 3 bases, with 14 bases between. The germline V gene encodes CDR1 MNHNS and CDR2 SASEGT. CDR3: CASSLSRGLYEQYF. The CDR3 bases are TGTGCCAGCAGTTTATCCAGGGGTCTCTACGAGCAGTACTTC.

The CDR3 DNA follows: TGCGCCAGCAGCTTGGCCAAGGGGTTAGGCTCCTACGAGCAGTACTTC. Protein: CASSLAKGLGSYEQYF. This chain connects TRBV5-1 to TRBJ2-7; D might be TRBD1 (5 bases). The germline V and J ends were trimmed by 0 bases and 0 bases, with 13 bases remaining between them. Per the germline V gene, CDR1 is SGHRS and CDR2 is YFSETQ. This CDR3 has 16 amino acids.

CDR3 loop: CASSFKGYSYEQYF. The CDR3 DNA is TGTGCCAGCAGTTTCAAGGGGTACTCCTACGAGCAGTACTTC. The V and J genes are TRBV28 and TRBJ2-7; tentative D call: TRBD1 (5 bases). The CDR3 consists of 14 residues. Germline lookup yields CDR1 MDHEN and CDR2 SYDVKM. The ends were cut back, 3 bases at V and 0 bases at J, with 9 bases in the middle. Combining the CDR3 with reference TRBV28 and TRBJ2-7 gives the whole variable domain DVKVTQSSRYLVKRTGEKVFLECVQDMDHENMFWYRQDPGLGLRLIYFSYDVKMKEKGDIPEGYSVSREKKERFSLILESASTNQTSMYLCASSFKGYSYEQYFGPGTRLTVT.

The J gene is TRBJ2-1, the V gene TRBV27; a weak D match, TRBD1 (5 bases). From germline, CDR1 is MNHEY and CDR2 SMNVEV (reference sequence). V lost 6 bases, J lost 10 bases, and 19 bases lay in between. This CDR3 has 14 amino acids. In DNA form, the CDR3 reads TGTGCCAGCAGCCCCCGCCTTCCTGACAGAGAGCAGTTCTTC. Protein product: CASSPRLPDREQFF.

This clone was seen just once. Other DNA variants within this sample encode the same CDR3. J is TRBJ1-6 and V is TRBV30, with D maybe TRBD1 (5 bases). Germline-derived CDR1 and CDR2 are GTSNPN and SVGIG (reference sequence). V was shortened by 0 bases and J by 7 bases, with 10 bases between the two germline ends. The CDR3 runs to 14 residues. The CDR3 spells CAWSVGQGNSPLHF. The CDR3 nucleotides are TGTGCCTGGAGTGTCGGGCAGGGAAATTCACCCCTCCACTTT.

V gene TRBV7-8 combines with J gene TRBJ2-7; 8 bases fit TRBD1. The CDR3 extends over 15 amino acids. Germline V lookup: CDR1 SGHVS, CDR2 FQNEAQ. Unmatched junction bases numbered 6, after V lost 0 bases and J lost 5 bases. The CDR3 nucleotides are TGTGCCAGCAGCTTAGCGGGACAGGTTATCGACGAGCAGTACTTC. Its protein product is CASSLAGQVIDEQYF.

CDR3 sequence (DNA): TGTGCCAGCAGGGCAGGGTTCCGCTCCTACAATGAGCAGTTCTTC. Translating gives CASRAGFRSYNEQFF. The chain employs TRBV28 and TRBJ2-1, with a tentative D call TRBD1 (5 bases). Trimming left V 6 bases short and J 0 bases short, with 12 bases between. This CDR3 comprises 15 residues. CDR1 is MDHEN, CDR2 SYDVKM, per germline. Full variable domain (outside the CDR3, taken from reference TRBV28 and TRBJ2-1): DVKVTQSSRYLVKRTGEKVFLECVQDMDHENMFWYRQDPGLGLRLIYFSYDVKMKEKGDIPEGYSVSREKKERFSLILESASTNQTSMYLCASRAGFRSYNEQFFGPGTRLTVL.

This chain links TRBV7-2 with TRBJ2-1; the D gene is possibly TRBD1 (6 bases). Trimming removed 2 bases from V and 6 bases from J, with 20 bases in between. The germline CDR1 and CDR2 sequences are SGHTA and FQGNSA. This CDR3 has 17 amino acids. Here the CDR3 reads CASSLRGLGGVRNEQFF. Here the CDR3 DNA reads TGTGCCAGCAGCTTAAGGGGATTAGGGGGAGTACGCAATGAGCAGTTCTTC.